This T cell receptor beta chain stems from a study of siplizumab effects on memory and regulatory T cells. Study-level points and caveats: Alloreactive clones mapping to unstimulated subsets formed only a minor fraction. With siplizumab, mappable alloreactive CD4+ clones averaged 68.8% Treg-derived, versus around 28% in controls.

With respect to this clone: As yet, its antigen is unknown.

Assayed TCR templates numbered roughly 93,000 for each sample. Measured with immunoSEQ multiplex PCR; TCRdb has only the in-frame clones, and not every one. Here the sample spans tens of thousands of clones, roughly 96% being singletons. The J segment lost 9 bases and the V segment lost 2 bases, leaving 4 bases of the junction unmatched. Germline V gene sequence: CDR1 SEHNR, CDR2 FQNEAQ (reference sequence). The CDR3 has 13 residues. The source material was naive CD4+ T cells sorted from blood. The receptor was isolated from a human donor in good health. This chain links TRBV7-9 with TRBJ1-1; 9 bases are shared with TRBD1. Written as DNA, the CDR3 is TGTGCCAGCAGCTTATCGGGACAGGGTAAAGCTTTCTTT. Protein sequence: CASSLSGQGKAFF.